This T cell receptor (beta chain) was sequenced for a study of siplizumab effects on memory and regulatory T cells. General study findings and limits: No more than a minor fraction of alloreactive clones could be traced back to unstimulated subsets.

Looked up from germline, CDR1 is SGDLS and CDR2 is YYNGEE. Trimming pared 6 bases from V and 8 bases from J, leaving 15 bases between. The CDR3 is 13 amino acids. Only in-frame clones appear in the TCRdb table, and some are missing; sequencing was by immunoSEQ multiplex PCR. The table has more than 95,000 clones, roughly 94% seen once. Notes on this clone: Its antigen remains unidentified.

The chain combines TRBV9 with TRBJ1-3; D is undetermined. Sequenced material: non-Treg CD4+ T cells sorted from blood. The TCR was taken from a human donor in good health. The CDR3 DNA sequence: TGTGCCAGCACACCCGGGTCATCCCACACCATATATTTT. Protein sequence: CASTPGSSHTIYF.